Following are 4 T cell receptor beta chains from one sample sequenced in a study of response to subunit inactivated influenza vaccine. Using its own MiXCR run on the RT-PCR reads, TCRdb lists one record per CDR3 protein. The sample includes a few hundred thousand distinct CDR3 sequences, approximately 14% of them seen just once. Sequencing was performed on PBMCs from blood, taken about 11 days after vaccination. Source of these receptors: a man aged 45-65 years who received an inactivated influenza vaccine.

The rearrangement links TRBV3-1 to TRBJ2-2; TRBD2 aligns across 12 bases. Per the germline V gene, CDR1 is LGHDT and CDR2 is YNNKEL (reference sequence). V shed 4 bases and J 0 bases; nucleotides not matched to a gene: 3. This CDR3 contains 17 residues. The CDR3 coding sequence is TGTGCCAGCAGCCCGTGGACTAGCGGGGCGAACACCGGGGAGCTGTTTTTT. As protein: CASSPWTSGANTGELFF.

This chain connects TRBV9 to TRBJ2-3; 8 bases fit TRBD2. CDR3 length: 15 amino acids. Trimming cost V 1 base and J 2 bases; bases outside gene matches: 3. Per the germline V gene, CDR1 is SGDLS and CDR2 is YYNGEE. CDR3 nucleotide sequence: TGTGCCAGCAGCGTAACTAGCGGCTACACAGATACGCAGTATTTT. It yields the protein CASSVTSGYTDTQYF.

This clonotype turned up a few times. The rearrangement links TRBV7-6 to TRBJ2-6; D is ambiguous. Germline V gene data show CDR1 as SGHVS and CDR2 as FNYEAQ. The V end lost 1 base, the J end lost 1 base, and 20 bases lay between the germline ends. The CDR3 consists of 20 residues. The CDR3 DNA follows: TGTGCCAGCAGCTTAGTTCCGCTTGGCAGTTTTAGGTCTGGGGCCAACGTCCTGACTTTC. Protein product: CASSLVPLGSFRSGANVLTF.

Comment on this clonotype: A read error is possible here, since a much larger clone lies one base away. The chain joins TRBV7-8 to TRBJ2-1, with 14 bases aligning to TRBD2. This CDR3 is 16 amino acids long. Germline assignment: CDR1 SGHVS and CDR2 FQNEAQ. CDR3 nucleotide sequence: TGTGTCAGCAGTCGACTAGCGGGAGGGCCAAGTAATGAGCAGTTCTTC. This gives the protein CVSSRLAGGPSNEQFF.